These 24 T cell receptor beta chains share one sample of origin, sequenced in a study of blood T cells in healthy people across ages. It was with a sample-barcoded 5' primer and a J-beta primer mix that a second PCR of about 6 to 12 cycles was run. TCRdb analysed the 5' RACE reads with MiXCR anew, one entry per CDR3 protein. Among around 1,700,000 distinct CDR3 sequences listed, approximately 28% were seen once. The source material was blood. These receptors originate from a young woman in good health.

This clonotype appeared a few times. J is TRBJ2-5 and V is TRBV20-1; D possibly corresponds to TRBD1 (5 bases). The V end was cut by 6 bases, the J end by 1 base, with 15 bases between. The CDR3 consists of 14 residues. Germline CDR1 DFQATT, CDR2 SNEGSKA (reference sequence). CDR3 sequence reads: CSAPKTGRQETQYF. CDR3 DNA: TGCAGTGCCCCCAAAACAGGACGCCAAGAGACCCAGTACTTC.

The chain is built from TRBV27 and TRBJ1-2, with D maybe TRBD1 (5 bases). Trimming stripped 2 bases from V and 8 bases from J, with 18 bases between. Germline V lookup: CDR1 MNHEY, CDR2 SMNVEV (reference sequence). This CDR3 has 15 residues. The CDR3 loop reads CASSLKGLEVEGYTF. The CDR3 DNA reads TGTGCCAGCAGTTTAAAGGGGCTGGAGGTGGAGGGCTACACCTTC.

This clonotype was recorded many times. The V call is TRBV11-2, the J call TRBJ2-5, with TRBD2 matching 8 bases. J was trimmed by 5 bases and V by 5 bases; bases with no gene match: 10. The germline V gene encodes CDR1 SGHAT and CDR2 FQNNGV. The CDR3 consists of 15 residues. The CDR3 here is CASSPMRGAGETQYF. In DNA form, the CDR3 reads TGTGCCAGCAGCCCTATGCGGGGGGCTGGGGAGACCCAGTACTTC.

The chain combines TRBV29-1 with TRBJ2-3, with a tentative D call TRBD2 (6 bases). Per the germline V gene, CDR1 is SQVTM and CDR2 is ANQGSEA. Trimming pared 8 bases from V and 6 bases from J, leaving 18 bases between. The CDR3 covers 13 residues. In DNA form, the CDR3 reads TGCAGCTTGTGGACGGGACTCTCGGATACGCAGTATTTT. It is translated as CSLWTGLSDTQYF.

There are a few counts of this clonotype. The V call is TRBV9, the J call TRBJ2-3; D unclear. The CDR3 is made up of 14 amino acids. Trimming took off 3 bases at V and 4 bases at J, with 12 bases between the two ends. Germline loops: CDR1 SGDLS, CDR2 YYNGEE. CDR3 sequence: CASSETWPPDTQYF. CDR3 nucleotides: TGTGCCAGCAGCGAAACTTGGCCCCCAGATACGCAGTATTTT.

This clonotype appeared many times. This chain uses TRBV10-1 with TRBJ2-5, with 7 positions matching TRBD2. Unmatched junction bases numbered 6, after V lost 5 bases and J lost 3 bases. Germline values: CDR1 WNHNN, CDR2 SYGVQD (reference sequence). The CDR3 totals 14 residues. CDR3 amino acids: CASSLGGPEETQYF. CDR3 sequence (DNA): TGCGCCAGCAGTCTGGGAGGGCCGGAAGAGACCCAGTACTTC.

The chain links TRBV14 to TRBJ1-2; D gene uncertain. The CDR3 runs 10 residues. Between the trimmed V and J ends, which lost 3 bases and 6 bases, there was a span of 2 bases. The germline CDR1 and CDR2 sequences are SGHDN and FVKESK. In nucleotides, the CDR3 is TGTGCCAGCAGCCAGAATGGCTACACCTTC. Its protein product is CASSQNGYTF.

This clonotype appeared a few times. The chain employs TRBV5-1 and TRBJ2-7; weak D call: TRBD2 (6 bases). V lost 4 bases and J 3 bases, leaving 17 bases between the germline ends. The CDR3 length is 15 residues. Germline lookup yields CDR1 SGHRS and CDR2 YFSETQ. In nucleotides, the CDR3 is TGCGCCAGCAGCCCCGGGACTCTCCAAGTCTACGAGCAGTACTTC. This translates into CASSPGTLQVYEQYF. Drawing the rest from reference TRBV5-1 and TRBJ2-7, the complete variable domain is KAGVTQTPRYLIKTRGQQVTLSCSPISGHRSVSWYQQTPGQGLQFLFEYFSETQRNKGNFPGRFSGRQFSNSRSEMNVSTLELGDSALYLCASSPGTLQVYEQYFGPGTRLTVT.

Concerning this clonotype: Possible read error: a much larger clone is one base away. The chain links TRBV12-3 or TRBV12-4 to TRBJ2-3; TRBD1 matches 12 bases. This CDR3 spans 14 amino acids. The V gene end was trimmed by 6 bases and the J gene end by 4 bases; junction bases not matched to a gene: 2. The CDR3 nucleotides are TGTGCCAGCAGAGGGACAGGGGGCGCAGATACGCAGTATTTT. Its protein is CASRGTGGADTQYF.

This clonotype appeared a few times. The chain has TRBV14 and TRBJ2-1; 7 bases fit TRBD2. This CDR3 has 18 amino acids. With 3 bases clipped from V and 8 bases from J, the junction kept 19 bases outside the gene matches. CDR1 SGHDN and CDR2 FVKESK come from the germline V gene. DNA of the CDR3: TGTGCCAGCAGCCAGCGAGGGAGCGGGGACCTTATAGTCCATGAGCAGTTCTTC. Its protein is CASSQRGSGDLIVHEQFF.

The chain couples TRBV5-1 to TRBJ2-5; TRBD2 agrees at 14 bases. Germline values: CDR1 SGHRS, CDR2 YFSETQ. CDR3 size: 17 residues. J was trimmed by 3 bases and V by 4 bases; bases with no gene match: 8. CDR3 residues: CASSPNGLAGGKETQYF. The CDR3 DNA reads as TGCGCCAGCAGCCCCAACGGACTAGCGGGGGGCAAAGAGACCCAGTACTTC.

This clonotype appeared many times. The CDR3 protein is CAISAAGVNYEQYF. The CDR3 nucleotides are TGTGCCATCAGTGCAGCGGGGGTTAATTACGAGCAGTACTTC. The genes are TRBV10-3 and TRBJ2-7; the match to TRBD2 covers 8 bases. The CDR3 contains 14 residues. The V gene's germline CDR1 is ENHRY and CDR2 SYGVKD. The ends lost 4 bases at V and 4 bases at J; junction bases unmatched: 6.

For this clonotype: A much larger clonotype is one base distant, so this may be a read error. The rearrangement links TRBV10-3 to TRBJ2-5; D possibly corresponds to TRBD1 (6 bases). There are 15 residues in the CDR3. From germline, CDR1 is ENHRY and CDR2 SYGVKD. As DNA, the CDR3 is TGTACCATCAGTGAGTTGGAACAGGGCGGGGAGACCCAGTACTTC. Its protein product is CTISELEQGGETQYF.

This clonotype was recorded a few times. J is TRBJ1-2 and V is TRBV14; possible D gene TRBD1, 5 bases. With 0 bases removed from V and 4 bases from J, the gap between germline ends came to 18 bases. In germline, CDR1 is SGHDN, CDR2 FVKESK. The length of the CDR3 is 17 residues. CDR3 protein: CASSQDSWYRIPYGYTF. The CDR3 bases are TGTGCCAGCAGCCAAGATTCTTGGTACAGGATTCCCTATGGCTACACCTTC.

In its sample, this clonotype was seen many times. The V call is TRBV12-3 or TRBV12-4, the J call TRBJ2-1; 9 nucleotides agree with TRBD2. CDR3 length: 15 residues. V lost 5 bases and J lost 4; bases outside the gene matches: 6. The chain's CDR3 is CASSTRGGQYNEQFF. The CDR3 coding sequence is TGTGCCAGCAGTACGCGGGGGGGCCAGTACAATGAGCAGTTCTTC.

The chain carries TRBV29-1 and TRBJ2-1; D not certain. CDR1 SQVTM and CDR2 ANQGSEA come from the germline V gene. There are 11 residues in the CDR3. Deletions cut 5 bases from V and 8 bases from J, with 10 bases between. CDR3 in DNA: TGCAGCGTTCTAATCTTGTATGAGCAGTTCTTC. As protein: CSVLILYEQFF.

A word on this clonotype: A much larger clone differs from this one at a single base, so this may be a read error. The V and J genes are TRBV2 and TRBJ2-3; D gene ambiguous. The CDR3 has 12 amino acids. The V end was cut by 3 bases, the J end by 4 bases, with 5 bases between. CDR1 and CDR2 (germline): SNHLY, FYNNEI. The CDR3 DNA reads TGTGCCAGCAGTGAGAACGCAGATACGCAGTATTTT. Amino acids: CASSENADTQYF.

In this sample, this clonotype turned up a few times. V is TRBV20-1 and J is TRBJ2-1, with TRBD1 matching 10 bases. CDR1 DFQATT and CDR2 SNEGSKA come from the germline V gene (reference sequence). CDR3 size: 18 residues. V dropped 4 bases and J dropped 8; count of bases not matched to a gene: 20. CDR3 amino acids: CSATKDRGFSTTQHEQFF. CDR3 bases: TGCAGTGCTACCAAGGACAGGGGGTTTTCCACAACCCAACATGAGCAGTTCTTC.

The J gene is TRBJ2-7, the V gene TRBV7-9; D gene uncertain. Germline loops: CDR1 SEHNR, CDR2 FQNEAQ (reference sequence). This CDR3 region has 13 residues. Deletions cut 7 bases from V and 5 bases from J, with 15 bases between. CDR3 bases: TGTGCCAGCACCTTTCCCGGCAGCCACGAGCAGTACTTC. Its translation: CASTFPGSHEQYF.

This clonotype was seen more than once but under ten times. This chain uses TRBV6-2 or TRBV6-3 with TRBJ2-1; 8 bases map to TRBD1. This CDR3 region has 15 residues. The trim removed 6 bases at V and 2 bases at J, leaving 6 bases unmatched. Per the germline V gene, CDR1 is MNHEY and CDR2 is SVGEGT. CDR3 bases: TGTGCCAGCAGAGAAGGACAGGGTCCCTACAATGAGCAGTTCTTC. This encodes CASREGQGPYNEQFF.

This clonotype was recorded a few times. The chain is built from TRBV6-1 and TRBJ1-2; no reliable D call. The V end lost 8 bases, the J end lost 2 bases, and 15 bases lay between the germline ends. The CDR3 runs 14 residues. The V gene's germline CDR1 is MNHNS and CDR2 SASEGT. The CDR3 protein is CASLISEPNYGYTF. CDR3 coding DNA: TGTGCCAGCCTCATTAGCGAACCGAACTATGGCTACACCTTC.

Many counts were recorded for this clonotype. The gene calls are TRBV14 and TRBJ1-4, with 9 bases matching TRBD1. The ends lost 3 bases at V and 5 bases at J; junction bases unmatched: 10. Germline values: CDR1 SGHDN, CDR2 FVKESK. This CDR3 region has 17 residues. The CDR3 coding sequence is TGTGCCAGCAGCCAGAGACCCCCGGGACAGGGAAATGAAAAACTGTTTTTT. Amino acids: CASSQRPPGQGNEKLFF.

A few counts support this clonotype. This sequence joins TRBV5-4 and TRBJ1-1; no definite D call. Germline V gives CDR1 SGHNT, CDR2 YYREEE (reference sequence). There are 14 residues in the CDR3. The V and J ends lost 10 bases and 0 bases respectively, with 16 bases between them. CDR3 residues: CAAKVELMNTEAFF. CDR3 bases: TGTGCCGCCAAGGTGGAGCTGATGAACACTGAAGCTTTCTTT.

V gene TRBV6-5 combines with J gene TRBJ2-1; maybe TRBD1 (6 bases). Germline CDR1 and CDR2: MNHEY and SVGAGI. The length of the CDR3 is 13 residues. V shed 10 bases and J shed 2 bases, with 12 bases lying between them. CDR3 loop: CATLRDTYNEQFF. In DNA form, the CDR3 reads TGTGCCACCCTCCGGGACACCTACAATGAGCAGTTCTTC.